This T cell receptor beta chain was observed in a study of immune evolution from preneoplasia to lung adenocarcinoma. Overall study findings and caveats: Clonality was highest in normal lung, lower in later-stage lesions apparently. Compared with EGFR-mutant or double wild-type lesions, KRAS-mutant nodules were more clonal.

Produced via immunoSEQ multiplex PCR; TCRdb's table is partial and in-frame only. Of about 14,000 clones in the sample, around 86% were seen once. Comments on this clone: What it recognizes is unknown.

The receptor was isolated from a donor at least 70 years old with lung adenocarcinoma. Source material: FFPE lung adenocarcinoma in situ tissue.

CDR3: CASSPDRDPTDTQYF. The CDR3, as DNA: TGTGCCAGCTCACCTGACAGGGACCCCACAGATACGCAGTATTTT. The chain uses TRBV18 and TRBJ2-3; 7 bases map to TRBD1. The trim removed 3 bases at V and 2 bases at J, leaving 5 bases unmatched. The CDR3 runs to 15 residues. The germline gives CDR1 KGHSH, CDR2 LQKENI.